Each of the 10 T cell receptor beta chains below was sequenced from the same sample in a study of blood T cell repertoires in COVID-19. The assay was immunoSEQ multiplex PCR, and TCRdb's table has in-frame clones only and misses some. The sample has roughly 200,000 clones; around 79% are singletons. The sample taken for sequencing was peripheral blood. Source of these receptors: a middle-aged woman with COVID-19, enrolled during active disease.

The DNA of the CDR3 is TGTGCCAGTAGTATAGACCCCACAGGTACCGGGGAGCTGTTTTTT. Translating gives CASSIDPTGTGELFF. The chain combines TRBV19 with TRBJ2-2; tentative D call: TRBD1 (5 bases). This CDR3 comprises 15 residues. Germline CDR1 is LNHDA and CDR2 is SQIVND (reference sequence). The germline V and J ends were trimmed by 0 bases and 5 bases, with 10 bases remaining between them.

The CDR3: CASSPRTTGRAGEQYF. The CDR3 DNA sequence: TGCGCCAGCAGCCCCCGAACGACAGGGCGGGCGGGTGAGCAGTACTTC. The chain joins TRBV4-1 to TRBJ2-7; 7 bases are shared with TRBD1. The length of the CDR3 is 16 residues. CDR1 is MGHRA, CDR2 YSYEKL, per germline. The junction had 16 bases not matched to a gene; V was cut back by 4 bases and J by 7 bases.

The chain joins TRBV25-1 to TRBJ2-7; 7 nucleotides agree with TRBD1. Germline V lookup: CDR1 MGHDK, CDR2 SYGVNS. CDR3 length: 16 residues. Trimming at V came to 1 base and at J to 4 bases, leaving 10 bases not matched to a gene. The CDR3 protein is CASSEFSGQGVYEQYF. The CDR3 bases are TGTGCCAGCAGTGAATTCTCGGGGCAGGGGGTTTACGAGCAGTACTTC.

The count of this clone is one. The CDR3 loop reads CSAARDSYEQYF. The CDR3 nucleotides read TGCAGCGCAGCGAGGGACAGCTACGAGCAGTACTTC. The chain has TRBV29-1 and TRBJ2-7; 7 nucleotides line up with TRBD1. Germline CDR1 reads SQVTM; CDR2 reads ANQGSEA. J gave up 3 bases and V 7 bases, and 6 bases lay outside the gene matches. CDR3 length equals 12 residues.

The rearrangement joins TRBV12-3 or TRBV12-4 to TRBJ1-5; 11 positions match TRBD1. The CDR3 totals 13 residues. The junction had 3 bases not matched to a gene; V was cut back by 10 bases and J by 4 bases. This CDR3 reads CATGTGGNQPQHF. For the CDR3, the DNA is TGTGCCACCGGGACAGGGGGTAATCAGCCCCAGCATTTT.

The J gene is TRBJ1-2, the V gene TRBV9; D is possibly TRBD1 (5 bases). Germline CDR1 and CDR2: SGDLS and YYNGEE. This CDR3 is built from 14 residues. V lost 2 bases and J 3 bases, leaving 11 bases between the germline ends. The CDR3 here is CASSVAGIDYGYTF. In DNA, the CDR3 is TGTGCCAGCAGCGTCGCAGGGATCGACTATGGCTACACCTTC.

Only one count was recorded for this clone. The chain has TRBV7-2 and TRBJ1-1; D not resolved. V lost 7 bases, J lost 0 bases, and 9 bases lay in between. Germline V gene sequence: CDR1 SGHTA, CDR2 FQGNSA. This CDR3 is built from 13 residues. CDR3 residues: CASTRRVNTEAFF. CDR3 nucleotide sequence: TGTGCCAGCACCCGGCGGGTGAACACTGAAGCTTTCTTT. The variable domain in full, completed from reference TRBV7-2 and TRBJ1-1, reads GAGVSQSPSNKVTEKGKDVELRCDPISGHTALYWYRQSLGQGLEFLIYFQGNSAPDKSGLPSDRFSAERTGGSVSTLTIQRTQQEDSAVYLCASTRRVNTEAFFGQGTRLTVV.

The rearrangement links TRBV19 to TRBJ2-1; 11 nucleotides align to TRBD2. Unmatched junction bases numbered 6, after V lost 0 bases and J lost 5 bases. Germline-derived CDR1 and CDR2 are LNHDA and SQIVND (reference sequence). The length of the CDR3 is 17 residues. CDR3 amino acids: CASSIDPSGGLHNEQFF. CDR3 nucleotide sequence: TGTGCCAGTAGTATAGATCCTAGCGGGGGGCTCCACAATGAGCAGTTCTTC.

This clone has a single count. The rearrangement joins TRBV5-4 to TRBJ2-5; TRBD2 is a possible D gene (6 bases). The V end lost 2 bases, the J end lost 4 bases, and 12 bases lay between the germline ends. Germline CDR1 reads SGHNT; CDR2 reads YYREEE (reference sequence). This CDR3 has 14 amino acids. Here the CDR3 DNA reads TGTGCCAGCAGCTTAGCGGGCCGCGGAGAGACCCAGTACTTC. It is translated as CASSLAGRGETQYF.

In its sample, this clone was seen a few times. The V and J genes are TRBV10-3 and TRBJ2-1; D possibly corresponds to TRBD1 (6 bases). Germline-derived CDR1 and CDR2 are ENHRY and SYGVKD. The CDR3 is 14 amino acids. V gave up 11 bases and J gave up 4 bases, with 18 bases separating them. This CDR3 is CASSGAGAYNEQFF. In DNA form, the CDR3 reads TGTGCCTCCTCCGGGGCAGGGGCGTACAATGAGCAGTTCTTC.